The rows below give T cell receptor beta chains drawn from one sample of a study of CD8 T cells in ankylosing spondylitis. TCRdb re-called the 5' RACE reads through MiXCR, storing one row per CDR3 protein. Of about 130,000 distinct CDR3 sequences listed, approximately 15% are singletons. The specimen was blood, either unsorted or a sorted T cell fraction (not recorded which). The receptors come from a female donor with ankylosing spondylitis or in good health (not recorded which). Both conserved end residues are part of each CDR3. D genes are given only for firm matches. For some rows the clone size is stated as once, few or many, or as a class when expanded; others skip it.

CDR3 protein | CDR3 DNA | D gene | J gene | clone size | V gene
CASEQYKDEQYF | TGTGCCAGCGAGCAATACAAGGACGAGCAGTACTTC | NA | TRBJ2-7 | many | TRBV2
CASSPRDKNSPLHF | TGTGCCAGCAGTCCTCGGGACAAAAATTCACCCCTCCACTTT | NA | TRBJ1-6 | NA | TRBV12-3/TRBV12-4
CASSYKLSGANVLTF | TGTGCCAGCAGTTACAAACTCTCTGGGGCCAACGTCCTGACTTTC | NA | TRBJ2-6 | many | TRBV6-5
CSARDQDRGDNEQFF | TGCAGTGCTAGAGATCAGGACCGCGGAGACAATGAGCAGTTCTTC | NA | TRBJ2-1 | NA | TRBV20-1
CASSLATLTGGYGYTF | TGCGCCAGCAGCTTGGCGACCCTAACAGGGGGCTATGGCTACACCTTC | TRBD1 | TRBJ1-2 | NA | TRBV5-1
CASSWREPHNEQFF | TGTGCCAGCAGTTGGCGGGAGCCTCACAATGAGCAGTTCTTC | TRBD2 | TRBJ2-1 | NA | TRBV27
CASSSGTGRGPNTGELFF | TGTGCCAGCAGTTCCGGGACAGGGAGGGGCCCCAACACCGGGGAGCTGTTTTTT | TRBD1 | TRBJ2-2 | many | TRBV12-3/TRBV12-4
CASSSGTAYYEQYF | TGTGCCAGCAGTTCCGGGACAGCCTACTACGAGCAGTACTTC | TRBD1 | TRBJ2-7 | NA | TRBV28
CASSPGGNNQETQYF | TGTGCCAGCAGCCCTGGGGGAAACAACCAAGAGACCCAGTACTTC | NA | TRBJ2-5 | few | TRBV12-3/TRBV12-4
CASILGTNTGELFF | TGTGCCAGCATCCTCGGGACCAACACCGGGGAGCTGTTTTTT | NA | TRBJ2-2 | many | TRBV12-3/TRBV12-4
CASSLEQYNEQFF | TGCGCCAGCAGCTTGGAACAATACAATGAGCAGTTCTTC | NA | TRBJ2-1 | many | TRBV5-1
CASSPRTGGGFTGELFF | TGCGCCAGCAGCCCTAGGACAGGGGGCGGTTTCACCGGGGAGCTGTTTTTT | TRBD1 | TRBJ2-2 | NA | TRBV5-1
CASSEDGGSRPQHF | TGCGCCAGCAGCGAGGACGGGGGATCTAGGCCCCAGCATTTT | NA | TRBJ1-5 | many | TRBV5-1
CAIRGEGNQPQHF | TGTGCCATCCGTGGGGAAGGAAATCAGCCCCAGCATTTT | NA | TRBJ1-5 | many | TRBV10-3
CASRRTNTDTQYF | TGTGCCAGCAGGAGGACTAACACAGATACGCAGTATTTT | NA | TRBJ2-3 | few | TRBV7-9
CASSEFGVGNEQFF | TGTGCCAGCAGTGAATTCGGGGTCGGCAATGAGCAGTTCTTC | NA | TRBJ2-1 | NA | TRBV25-1
CAISTGLGPDTQYF | TGTGCCATCAGCACAGGGTTAGGCCCAGATACGCAGTATTTT | NA | TRBJ2-3 | NA | TRBV10-3
CASSSRQGTFISPLHF | TGTGCCAGCAGTTCAAGGCAGGGAACTTTCATTTCACCCCTCCACTTT | NA | TRBJ1-6 | many | TRBV12-3/TRBV12-4
CSARDRVGTDTQYF | TGCAGTGCTAGAGACAGGGTGGGCACAGATACGCAGTATTTT | NA | TRBJ2-3 | NA | TRBV20-1
CASSMGRGLRSYNEQFF | TGTGCCAGTAGTATGGGGAGAGGATTGCGCTCCTACAATGAGCAGTTCTTC | NA | TRBJ2-1 | NA | TRBV19
CASSTGLAGGNEQYF | TGCGCCAGCAGCACGGGACTAGCGGGAGGTAATGAGCAGTACTTC | TRBD2 | TRBJ2-7 | many | TRBV5-1
CSASPGGLSYEQYF | TGCAGTGCTAGTCCGGGGGGCCTGAGCTACGAGCAGTACTTC | NA | TRBJ2-7 | many | TRBV20-1
CASSRPPPLNEQFF | TGTGCCAGCAGCCGCCCCCCCCCTTTGAATGAGCAGTTCTTC | NA | TRBJ2-1 | NA | TRBV3-1
CASSPLAEIGELFF | TGTGCCAGCTCACCCCTAGCGGAAATCGGGGAGCTGTTTTTT | TRBD2 | TRBJ2-2 | many | TRBV18
CASSLKQGSPYEQYF | TGTGCCAGCAGCTTAAAACAGGGGTCCCCTTACGAGCAGTACTTC | TRBD1 | TRBJ2-7 | NA | TRBV7-3
CATKDRGLSDTQYF | TGTGCCACCAAGGACAGGGGGCTTTCAGATACGCAGTATTTT | TRBD1 | TRBJ2-3 | NA | TRBV6-1
CASSYGQGYEQYF | TGTGCCAGCAGTTATGGGCAGGGCTACGAGCAGTACTTC | NA | TRBJ2-7 | few | TRBV12-3/TRBV12-4
CASSVTSGYNEQFF | TGTGCCAGTAGTGTCACTAGCGGTTACAATGAGCAGTTCTTC | TRBD2 | TRBJ2-1 | few | TRBV19
CASSTRTANYGYTF | TGTGCCAGCAGCACTCGGACGGCAAACTATGGCTACACCTTC | NA | TRBJ1-2 | many | TRBV9
CSAATGTGPNEQFF | TGCAGTGCTGCAACCGGGACAGGTCCCAATGAGCAGTTCTTC | TRBD1 | TRBJ2-1 | many | TRBV20-1
CASSPLGVTGELFF | TGCGCCAGCAGCCCGCTCGGGGTAACAGGGGAGCTGTTTTTT | NA | TRBJ2-2 | many | TRBV5-1
CASSRTSGGREDTQYF | TGTGCCAGCAGTCGGACTAGCGGAGGAAGGGAAGATACGCAGTATTTT | TRBD2 | TRBJ2-3 | many | TRBV3-1
CASSPLGRNQETQYF | TGTGCCAGCAGCCCACTAGGGAGGAACCAAGAGACCCAGTACTTC | NA | TRBJ2-5 | few | TRBV12-3/TRBV12-4
CAISELETQYF | TGTGCCATCAGTGAGCTGGAGACCCAGTACTTC | NA | TRBJ2-5 | NA | TRBV10-3
CASSLTGWGTDTQYF | TGTGCCAGCAGCTTAACAGGGTGGGGCACAGATACGCAGTATTTT | NA | TRBJ2-3 | NA | TRBV7-2
CASTLSQEKGLGYGYTF | TGTGCCAGCACCCTTAGTCAGGAAAAGGGCCTGGGCTATGGCTACACCTTC | NA | TRBJ1-2 | many | TRBV7-8
CASSLSGTSGSYEQYF | TGTGCCAGCAGTTTGTCCGGGACTAGCGGATCCTACGAGCAGTACTTC | TRBD2 | TRBJ2-7 | few | TRBV28
CASRPPSRAGEIFSYEQYF | TGTGCCAGCAGACCCCCAAGCCGGGCAGGGGAAATTTTCTCCTACGAGCAGTACTTC | NA | TRBJ2-7 | many | TRBV6-1
CASTEGDANTGELFF | TGTGCCAGTACAGAGGGAGACGCGAACACCGGGGAGCTGTTTTTT | NA | TRBJ2-2 | few | TRBV19
CASSRGGEQPQHF | TGCGCCAGCAGCCGCGGTGGAGAACAGCCCCAGCATTTT | NA | TRBJ1-5 | few | TRBV5-1
CASSLVGPSGSTDTQYF | TGTGCCAGCAGCTTAGTAGGGCCTAGCGGGAGCACAGATACGCAGTATTTT | TRBD2 | TRBJ2-3 | few | TRBV7-6
CSAPNAGATDTQYF | TGCAGCGCCCCTAACGCGGGTGCCACAGATACGCAGTATTTT | NA | TRBJ2-3 | NA | TRBV29-1
CASSLDSPGLYEQYF | TGTGCCAGCAGTTTGGACTCACCCGGCCTATACGAGCAGTACTTC | NA | TRBJ2-7 | many | TRBV12-3/TRBV12-4
CSAAVIDRNEQFF | TGCAGTGCGGCAGTTATAGATCGGAATGAGCAGTTCTTC | NA | TRBJ2-1 | few | TRBV20-1
CASRPLGQPGNTIYF | TGTGCCAGCAGGCCCCTGGGACAGCCGGGAAACACCATATATTTT | TRBD1 | TRBJ1-3 | many | TRBV6-1
CSAIPAGLAGGQSYEQYF | TGCAGTGCTATTCCCGCAGGGCTAGCGGGGGGACAATCCTACGAGCAGTACTTC | TRBD2 | TRBJ2-7 | few | TRBV20-1
CASSLDVEGETQYF | TGTGCTAGCAGCTTAGACGTTGAAGGAGAGACCCAGTACTTC | NA | TRBJ2-5 | few | TRBV7-7